The 6 T cell receptor beta chains reported below all come from one sample, sequenced in a study of T cell changes during pregnancy in multiple sclerosis. This table comes from immunoSEQ multiplex PCR, and its TCRdb copy is limited to in-frame clones, with some not included. The sample lists about 44,000 clones, about 88% occurring once. The sequencing here drew on CD4+ T cells from peripheral blood mononuclear cells, taken after pregnancy. The receptors were sampled from a female donor with multiple sclerosis, enrolled in a pregnancy study.

This clone was found once. The V and J genes are TRBV11-2 and TRBJ1-2; D gene uncertain. CDR3 length equals 15 residues. Trimming took off 1 base at V and 0 bases at J, with 9 bases between the two ends. CDR1 and CDR2 from the germline V gene are SGHAT and FQNNGV. CDR3 coding DNA: TGTGCCAGCAGCTTAGTAATCGGTACTAACTATGGCTACACCTTC. Translating gives CASSLVIGTNYGYTF.

The chain carries TRBV30 and TRBJ2-7; weak D call: TRBD2 (6 bases). The V end was cut by 2 bases, the J end by 3 bases, with 8 bases between. CDR1 and CDR2 (germline): GTSNPN, SVGIG (reference sequence). This CDR3 spans 12 amino acids. CDR3 DNA sequence: TGTGCCTGGAGTCGGCGGGACTACGAGCAGTACTTC. Protein sequence: CAWSRRDYEQYF.

The chain couples TRBV6-5 to TRBJ1-2, with 9 bases aligning to TRBD1. Trimming took 7 bases from V and 3 from J; bases not matched to a gene: 6. Germline V CDR1 and CDR2: MNHEY, SVGAGI. The CDR3 extends over 14 amino acids. The CDR3 sequence is CASKKQGADYGYTF. DNA for the CDR3: TGTGCCAGCAAAAAACAGGGGGCGGACTATGGCTACACCTTC.

The chain couples TRBV5-1 to TRBJ2-3, with 7 positions matching TRBD2. CDR1 and CDR2 from the germline V gene are SGHRS and YFSETQ. The ends lost 0 bases at V and 5 bases at J; junction bases unmatched: 3. The CDR3 is made up of 14 amino acids. CDR3 region: CASSLGGSEDTQYF. CDR3 bases: TGCGCCAGCAGCTTGGGCGGGAGCGAAGATACGCAGTATTTT. Full variable domain (missing parts from reference TRBV5-1 and TRBJ2-3): KAGVTQTPRYLIKTRGQQVTLSCSPISGHRSVSWYQQTPGQGLQFLFEYFSETQRNKGNFPGRFSGRQFSNSRSEMNVSTLELGDSALYLCASSLGGSEDTQYFGPGTRLTVL.

The V call is TRBV10-2, the J call TRBJ2-3; 7 positions match TRBD2. Trimming at V came to 6 bases and at J to 2 bases, leaving 5 bases not matched to a gene. The CDR3 covers 14 residues. Germline CDR1 is WSHSY and CDR2 is SAAADI. The CDR3 DNA reads TGCGCCAGCAGCTTAGCGGGCACCACAGATACGCAGTATTTT. This gives the protein CASSLAGTTDTQYF.

This chain connects TRBV5-1 to TRBJ1-4; TRBD1 aligns across 11 bases. The V gene's germline CDR1 is SGHRS and CDR2 YFSETQ. The V segment lost 4 bases and the J segment 7 bases; nucleotides outside the gene matches: 12. The CDR3 runs to 17 residues. The CDR3 DNA follows: TGCGCCAGCAGCGACGGACAGGGGGCTCAGGTTGGTGAAAAACTGTTTTTT. Amino acid sequence: CASSDGQGAQVGEKLFF. The entire variable domain, with the rest obtained from reference TRBV5-1 and TRBJ1-4, is as follows: KAGVTQTPRYLIKTRGQQVTLSCSPISGHRSVSWYQQTPGQGLQFLFEYFSETQRNKGNFPGRFSGRQFSNSRSEMNVSTLELGDSALYLCASSDGQGAQVGEKLFFGSGTQLSVL.